The 17 T cell receptor beta chains reported below all come from one sample, sequenced in a study of T cells after yellow fever vaccination. One entry per CDR3 protein results from TCRdb running MiXCR on the 5' RACE reads. The sample shows roughly 520,000 distinct CDR3 sequences, around a fifth of them seen only once. The sample here was PBMCs, taken about 20 days after the first yellow fever vaccination. Receptors were obtained from a young man who received the YFV17D yellow fever vaccine.

This chain uses TRBV7-9 with TRBJ1-1; no reliable D call. The CDR3 extends over 15 amino acids. Per germline, CDR1 SEHNR and CDR2 FQNEAQ (reference sequence). V lost 5 bases, J lost 0 bases, and 13 bases lay in between. CDR3 DNA sequence: TGTGCCAGCAGCCCCGTCGGACTGCTGAACACTGAAGCTTTCTTT. The encoded protein is CASSPVGLLNTEAFF.

The V call is TRBV20-1, the J call TRBJ1-5; 8 bases are a match to TRBD1. CDR1 DFQATT and CDR2 SNEGSKA come from the germline V gene (reference sequence). The CDR3 is 13 residues long. The J segment lost 7 bases and the V segment lost 5 bases, leaving 7 bases of the junction unmatched. CDR3 in DNA: TGCAGTGCTGGGACAGGTCCTCGGCAGCCCCAGCATTTT. Encoded protein: CSAGTGPRQPQHF.

This clonotype was seen more than once but under ten times. The chain couples TRBV2 to TRBJ1-2; D is ambiguous. V lost 0 bases, J lost 5 bases, and 10 bases lay in between. The CDR3 is 14 residues long. Looked up from germline, CDR1 is SNHLY and CDR2 is FYNNEI. CDR3 sequence (DNA): TGTGCCAGCAGTGAAGCCTGGAGAGTGTATGGCTACACCTTC. Residues: CASSEAWRVYGYTF.

The chain has TRBV6-2 or TRBV6-3 and TRBJ2-7; no clear D gene. With 5 bases removed from V and 2 bases from J, the gap between germline ends came to 10 bases. CDR1 is MNHEY and CDR2 is SVGEGT in the germline V gene. This CDR3 is built from 13 residues. CDR3 region: CASSPRFTYEQYF. The DNA of the CDR3 is TGTGCCAGCAGTCCACGATTCACCTACGAGCAGTACTTC.

This clonotype has just a few counts. The chain carries TRBV29-1 and TRBJ1-1; 7 bases line up with TRBD1. This CDR3 region has 13 residues. Germline V lookup: CDR1 SQVTM, CDR2 ANQGSEA. The CDR3 DNA reads TGCAGTGTCCTTTCCAGGGGGTGGACTGAAGCTTTCTTT. This sequence encodes CSVLSRGWTEAFF.

A few counts support this clonotype. The chain has TRBV10-3 and TRBJ2-1; TRBD2 matches at 11 bases. CDR1 ENHRY and CDR2 SYGVKD come from the germline V gene. The length of the CDR3 is 16 residues. V dropped 9 bases and J dropped 1; count of bases not matched to a gene: 8. The CDR3 loop is CAIALTSGVSYNEQFF. The DNA for the CDR3 is TGTGCCATTGCTTTGACTAGCGGGGTTTCCTACAATGAGCAGTTCTTC.

This clonotype appeared many times. The chain links TRBV12-3 or TRBV12-4 to TRBJ2-2; 7 nucleotides align to TRBD2. The CDR3 totals 13 residues. The V segment lost 5 bases and the J segment 9 bases; nucleotides outside the gene matches: 6. CDR3 in amino acids: CASSPGGLRELFF. Written as DNA, the CDR3 is TGTGCCAGCAGTCCCGGGGGGTTGAGGGAGCTGTTTTTT.

J is TRBJ2-7 and V is TRBV12-3 or TRBV12-4; the D is unclear. The CDR3 has 19 residues. Trimming cost V 5 bases and J 0 bases, with 26 bases left between them. CDR3 sequence (DNA): TGTGCCAGCAGTCTTAGGAGCGACCGCTCCCACCTTTACTCCTACGAGCAGTACTTC. Protein: CASSLRSDRSHLYSYEQYF.

CDR3 DNA: TGTGCCAGCAGCTTGGCCGTAGGGGCCGAGCAGTACGTC. This sequence encodes CASSLAVGAEQYV. The chain has TRBV5-6 and TRBJ2-7, with a tentative D call TRBD1 (5 bases). Looked up from germline, CDR1 is SGHDT and CDR2 is YYEEEE. Trimming removed 0 bases from V and 6 bases from J, with 10 bases in between. The CDR3 contains 13 residues.

This clonotype turned up a few times. The gene calls are TRBV29-1 and TRBJ1-1, with TRBD1 as a possible D gene (5 bases). This CDR3 contains 13 residues. Trimming left V 5 bases short and J 1 base short, with 11 bases between. Germline V lookup: CDR1 SQVTM, CDR2 ANQGSEA. CDR3 sequence (DNA): TGCAGCGTTCGTAAACAGGAGAACACTGAAGCTTTCTTT. This codes for CSVRKQENTEAFF.

This chain uses TRBV6-1 with TRBJ2-4; 7 bases match TRBD1. CDR3 length: 16 residues. J gave up 5 bases and V 7 bases, and 14 bases lay outside the gene matches. Looked up from germline, CDR1 is MNHNS and CDR2 is SASEGT. The CDR3 region is CASNPAGGEGENIQYF. Written as DNA, the CDR3 is TGTGCCAGCAACCCTGCAGGGGGAGAAGGGGAAAACATTCAGTACTTC.

This clonotype turned up a few times. This chain uses TRBV6-5 with TRBJ2-3, with TRBD2 matching 16 bases. This CDR3 spans 17 amino acids. V was pared by 0 bases and J by 9 bases, with 6 bases of the junction left unmatched. Germline CDR1 MNHEY, CDR2 SVGAGI. DNA for the CDR3: TGTGCCAGCAGTTACTCGACGGGACTAGCGGGGGGGGGCACGCAGTATTTT. Residues: CASSYSTGLAGGGTQYF.

CDR3 nucleotide sequence: TGTGCCAGCGGCCCCCCAGCGGGAAGATCCACGCAGTATTTT. It translates to CASGPPAGRSTQYF. This chain uses TRBV7-2 with TRBJ2-3; 7 bases are a match to TRBD2. The CDR3 runs to 14 residues. CDR1 SGHTA and CDR2 FQGNSA come from the germline V gene. With V trimmed by 8 bases and J by 9 bases, 14 bases remained unmatched.

The gene calls are TRBV4-2 and TRBJ2-3; no firm D call. The CDR3 loop spans 16 amino acids. The V end was cut by 0 bases, the J end by 3 bases, with 13 bases between. Per germline, CDR1 LGHNA and CDR2 YNFKEQ. The CDR3 sequence: CASSQEMGWGTDTQYF. CDR3 DNA: TGTGCCAGCAGCCAAGAGATGGGGTGGGGAACAGATACGCAGTATTTT.

This clonotype came up a few times. This chain uses TRBV7-9 with TRBJ1-6, with D perhaps TRBD1 (5 bases). The CDR3 is 15 amino acids. V was pared by 3 bases and J by 14 bases, with 20 bases between. The V gene's germline CDR1 is SEHNR and CDR2 FQNEAQ (reference sequence). The CDR3 sequence is CASSLDIDTSSALHF. CDR3 DNA sequence: TGTGCCAGCAGCTTGGACATAGACACTTCGTCAGCCCTCCACTTT.

V usage is TRBV19 and J usage is TRBJ1-1, with D unclear. V shed 5 bases and J shed 0 bases, with 10 bases lying between them. CDR1 LNHDA and CDR2 SQIVND come from the germline V gene (reference sequence). The CDR3 totals 14 residues. CDR3 sequence reads: CASSEGPMNTEAFF. For the CDR3, the DNA is TGTGCCAGTAGTGAAGGACCTATGAACACTGAAGCTTTCTTT.

This sequence joins TRBV5-6 and TRBJ2-2; TRBD1 agrees at 7 bases. The germline V gene encodes CDR1 SGHDT and CDR2 YYEEEE. CDR3 length equals 17 residues. The V gene end was trimmed by 1 base and the J gene end by 7 bases; junction bases not matched to a gene: 13. The CDR3 DNA sequence: TGTGCCAGCAGCTTGTTCGGGCAGGGGGATTTGGTCGGGGAGCTGTTTTTT. Amino acid sequence: CASSLFGQGDLVGELFF.